The T cell receptor beta chain described here comes from a study of early T cells in non-severe SARS-CoV-2 infection. Study context: Sequencing of bulk RNA from unsorted whole blood was done, without chain pairing.

This clonotype showed up just a few times. One entry per CDR3 protein, called by TCRdb with MiXCR from the 5' RACE reads. The repertoire holds about 90,000 distinct CDR3 sequences, about 12% seen once, with approximately 4.4% in the top ten. The clonotype was recovered from an adult who was a healthcare worker with PCR-confirmed SARS-CoV-2 infection or an uninfected control (not recorded which). This specimen was whole blood, taken at baseline.

The CDR3: CASSLRGGGSYEQYF. For the CDR3, the DNA is TGTGCCAGCAGCTTAAGAGGGGGCGGATCCTACGAGCAGTACTTC. The chain uses TRBV5-4 and TRBJ2-7, with 7 bases that match TRBD1. Germline V gene data show CDR1 as SGHNT and CDR2 as YYREEE (reference sequence). The junction had 6 bases not matched to a gene; V was cut back by 2 bases and J by 1 base. This CDR3 region has 15 residues.